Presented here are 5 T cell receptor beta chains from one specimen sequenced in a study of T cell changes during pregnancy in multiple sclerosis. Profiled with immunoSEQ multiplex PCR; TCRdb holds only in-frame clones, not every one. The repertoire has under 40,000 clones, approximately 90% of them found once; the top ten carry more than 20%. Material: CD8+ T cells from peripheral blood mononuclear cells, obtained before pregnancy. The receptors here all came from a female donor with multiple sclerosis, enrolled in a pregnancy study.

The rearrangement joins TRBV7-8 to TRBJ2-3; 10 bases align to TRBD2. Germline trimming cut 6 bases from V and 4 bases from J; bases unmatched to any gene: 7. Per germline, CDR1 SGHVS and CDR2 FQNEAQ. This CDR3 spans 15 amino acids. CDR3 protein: CASRVSGGFSDTQYF. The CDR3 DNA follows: TGTGCCAGCAGGGTTAGCGGGGGGTTTTCAGATACGCAGTATTTT. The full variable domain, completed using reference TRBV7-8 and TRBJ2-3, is GAGVSQSPRYKVAKRGQDVALRCDPISGHVSLFWYQQALGQGPEFLTYFQNEAQLDKSGLPSDRFFAERPEGSVSTLKIQRTQQEDSAVYLCASRVSGGFSDTQYFGPGTRLTVL.

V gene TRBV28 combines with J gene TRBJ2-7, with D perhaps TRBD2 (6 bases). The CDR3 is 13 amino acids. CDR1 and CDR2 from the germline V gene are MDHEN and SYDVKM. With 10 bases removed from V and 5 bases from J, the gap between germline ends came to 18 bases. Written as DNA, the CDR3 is TGTGCCATGGGGGGACCTCTTGCCCACGAGCAGTACTTC. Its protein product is CAMGGPLAHEQYF.

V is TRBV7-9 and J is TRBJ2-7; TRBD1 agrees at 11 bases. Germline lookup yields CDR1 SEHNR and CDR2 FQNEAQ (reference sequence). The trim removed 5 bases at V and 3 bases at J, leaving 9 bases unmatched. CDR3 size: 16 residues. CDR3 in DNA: TGTGCCAGCAGCCCTCGGGACAGGGGGAATCTCTACGAGCAGTACTTC. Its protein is CASSPRDRGNLYEQYF. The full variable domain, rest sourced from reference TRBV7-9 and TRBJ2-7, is DTGVSQNPRHKITKRGQNVTFRCDPISEHNRLYWYRQTLGQGPEFLTYFQNEAQLEKSRLLSDRFSAERPKGSFSTLEIQRTEQGDSAMYLCASSPRDRGNLYEQYFGPGTRLTVT.

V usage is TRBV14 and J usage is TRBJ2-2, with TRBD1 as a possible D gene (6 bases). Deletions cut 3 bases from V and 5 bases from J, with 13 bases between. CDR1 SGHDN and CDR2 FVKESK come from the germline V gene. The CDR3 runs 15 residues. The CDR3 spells CASSHRQGMTGELFF. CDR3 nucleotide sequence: TGTGCCAGCAGCCACCGGCAGGGGATGACCGGGGAGCTGTTTTTT.

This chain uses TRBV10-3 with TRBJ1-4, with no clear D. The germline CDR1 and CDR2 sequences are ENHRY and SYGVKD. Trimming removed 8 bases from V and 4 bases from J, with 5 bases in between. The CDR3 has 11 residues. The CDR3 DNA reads TGTGCCATCGGGAGTAATGAAAAACTGTTTTTT. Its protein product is CAIGSNEKLFF.